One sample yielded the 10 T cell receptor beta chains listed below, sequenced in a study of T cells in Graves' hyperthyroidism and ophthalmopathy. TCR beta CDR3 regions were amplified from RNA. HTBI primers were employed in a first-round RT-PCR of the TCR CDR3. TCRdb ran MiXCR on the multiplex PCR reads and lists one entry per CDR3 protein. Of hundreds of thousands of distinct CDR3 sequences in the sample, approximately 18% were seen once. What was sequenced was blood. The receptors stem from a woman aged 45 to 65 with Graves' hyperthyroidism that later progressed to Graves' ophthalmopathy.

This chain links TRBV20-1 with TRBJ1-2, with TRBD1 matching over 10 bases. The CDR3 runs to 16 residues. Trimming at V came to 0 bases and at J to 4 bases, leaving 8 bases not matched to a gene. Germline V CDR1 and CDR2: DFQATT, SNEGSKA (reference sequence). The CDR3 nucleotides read TGCAGTGCTAGAGACCCCCGACAGGGGGCAAGCTATGGCTACACCTTC. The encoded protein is CSARDPRQGASYGYTF.

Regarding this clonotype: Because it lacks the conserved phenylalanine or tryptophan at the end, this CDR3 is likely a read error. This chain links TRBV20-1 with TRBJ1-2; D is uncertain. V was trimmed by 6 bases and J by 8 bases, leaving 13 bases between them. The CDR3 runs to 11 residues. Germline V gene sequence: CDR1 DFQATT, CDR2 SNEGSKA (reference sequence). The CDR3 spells CSALTSGGYTI. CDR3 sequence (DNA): TGCAGTGCGCTTACCTCTGGAGGCTACACCATC.

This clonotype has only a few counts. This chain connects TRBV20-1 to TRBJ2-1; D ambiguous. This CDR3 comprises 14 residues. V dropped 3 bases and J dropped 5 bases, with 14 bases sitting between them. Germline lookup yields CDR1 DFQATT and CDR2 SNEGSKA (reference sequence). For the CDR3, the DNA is TGCAGTGCTAGCCCCCGGGTGTGGAACAATGAGCAGTTCTTC. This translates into CSASPRVWNNEQFF.

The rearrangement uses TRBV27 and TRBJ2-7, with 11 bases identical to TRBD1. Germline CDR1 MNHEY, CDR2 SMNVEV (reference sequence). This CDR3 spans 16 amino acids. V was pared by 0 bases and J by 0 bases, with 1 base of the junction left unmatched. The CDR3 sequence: CASSLSGQGASYEQYF. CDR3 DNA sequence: TGTGCCAGCAGTTTATCAGGACAGGGGGCCTCCTACGAGCAGTACTTC.

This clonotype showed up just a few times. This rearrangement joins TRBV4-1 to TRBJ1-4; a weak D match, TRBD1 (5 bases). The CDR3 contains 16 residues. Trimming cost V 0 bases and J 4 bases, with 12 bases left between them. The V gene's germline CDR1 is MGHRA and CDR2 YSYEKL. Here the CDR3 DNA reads TGCGCCAGCAGCCAAGATAAGGCAGGGCATAATGAAAAACTGTTTTTT. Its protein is CASSQDKAGHNEKLFF.

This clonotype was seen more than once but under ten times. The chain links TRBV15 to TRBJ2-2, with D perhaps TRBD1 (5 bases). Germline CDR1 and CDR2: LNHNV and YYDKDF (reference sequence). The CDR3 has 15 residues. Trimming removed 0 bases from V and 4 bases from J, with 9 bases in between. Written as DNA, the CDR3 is TGTGCCACCAGCAGAGACAGGGTCTCCACCGGGGAGCTGTTTTTT. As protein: CATSRDRVSTGELFF. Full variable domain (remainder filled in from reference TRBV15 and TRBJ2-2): DAMVIQNPRYQVTQFGKPVTLSCSQTLNHNVMYWYQQKSSQAPKLLFHYYDKDFNNEADTPDNFQSRRPNTSFCFLDIRSPGLGDTAMYLCATSRDRVSTGELFFGEGSRLTVL.

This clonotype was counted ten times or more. The CDR3 is CASSPGHRETQYF. The CDR3 DNA reads TGTGCCAGCAGCCCGGGACATCGTGAGACCCAGTACTTC. This chain links TRBV3-1 with TRBJ2-5; possible D gene TRBD1, 6 bases. This CDR3 is built from 13 residues. Per germline, CDR1 LGHDT and CDR2 YNNKEL (reference sequence). Trimming took off 4 bases at V and 5 bases at J, with 11 bases between the two ends.

CDR3 loop: CASSISISNEKLFF. CDR3 in DNA: TGTGCCAGTAGTATCAGTATATCTAATGAAAAACTGTTTTTT. The chain has TRBV19 and TRBJ1-4; D uncertain. Trimming pared 3 bases from V and 3 bases from J, leaving 8 bases between. There are 14 residues in the CDR3. The germline CDR1 and CDR2 sequences are LNHDA and SQIVND (reference sequence).

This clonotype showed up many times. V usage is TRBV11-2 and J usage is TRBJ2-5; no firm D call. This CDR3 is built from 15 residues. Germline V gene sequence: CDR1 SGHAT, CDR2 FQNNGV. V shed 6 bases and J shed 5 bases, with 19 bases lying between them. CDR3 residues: CASRDLKASRETQYF. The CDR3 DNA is TGTGCCAGCAGGGACCTAAAGGCATCGCGGGAGACCCAGTACTTC.

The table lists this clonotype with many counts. CDR3 DNA sequence: TGTGCCAGCAGGCCGGGACTATCCTCCTACGAGCAGTACTTC. It specifies CASRPGLSSYEQYF. The chain links TRBV6-2 or TRBV6-3 to TRBJ2-7, with 7 nucleotides matching TRBD2. Germline V gene sequence: CDR1 MNHEY, CDR2 SVGEGT. The junction had 5 bases not matched to a gene; V was cut back by 6 bases and J by 0 bases. The CDR3 contains 14 residues.